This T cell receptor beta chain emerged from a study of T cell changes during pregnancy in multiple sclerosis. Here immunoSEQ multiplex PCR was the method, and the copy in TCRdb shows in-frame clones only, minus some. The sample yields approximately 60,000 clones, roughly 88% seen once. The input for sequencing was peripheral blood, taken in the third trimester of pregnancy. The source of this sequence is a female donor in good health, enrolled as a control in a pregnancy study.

The CDR3 loop is CASSPTGAQETQYF. The CDR3 DNA reads TGTGCCAGCAGCCCTACAGGGGCCCAAGAGACCCAGTACTTC. This chain uses TRBV7-8 with TRBJ2-5; 7 positions agree with TRBD1. With V trimmed by 5 bases and J by 1 base, 4 bases remained unmatched. The CDR3 runs to 14 residues. Per the germline V gene, CDR1 is SGHVS and CDR2 is FQNEAQ.